A single sample is the source of the 18 T cell receptor beta chains below, sequenced in a study of T cell repertoires in ileal Crohn's disease (dated by TCRdb to between 2018 and 2021). Sample time point, as interpreted from the label and publication: inflamed ileum from the surgical specimen. The library was made by the immunoSEQ multiplex PCR assay. TCRdb mirrors the immuneACCESS table, restricted to in-frame sequences. Some clones are absent from its copies; in checked studies, under half trace to an unresolved V gene, and the reason for the others is unknown. The sample contains some 3,100 clones, around 79% of them found a single time. The top ten constitute 6.5% of the sample. The specimen was ileal tissue. Receptors originate from an adult with Crohn's disease.

J is TRBJ2-7 and V is TRBV14; the D call may be TRBD1 or TRBD2 (5 bases each). This CDR3 is built from 15 residues. Per germline, CDR1 SGHDN and CDR2 FVKESK. V dropped 6 bases and J dropped 6 bases, with 21 bases sitting between them. The chain's CDR3 is CASSPLGVREGEQYF. CDR3 sequence (DNA): TGTGCCAGCAGTCCTTTGGGGGTCCGGGAAGGCGAGCAGTACTTC.

The chain uses TRBV6-4 and TRBJ2-1, with 7 bases identical to TRBD2. The CDR3 runs to 11 residues. V trimming: 2 bases; J trimming: 12 bases; junction bases outside the gene matches: 1. The V gene's germline CDR1 is MRHNA and CDR2 SNTAGT. In nucleotides, the CDR3 is TGTGCCAGCAGTGACCGGGGGGTGCAGTTCTTC. The encoded protein is CASSDRGVQFF.

The table lists this clone with a count of one. The V gene is TRBV2, the J gene TRBJ2-1; TRBD1 agrees at 7 bases. The germline CDR1 and CDR2 sequences are SNHLY and FYNNEI. The CDR3 is 13 residues long. V dropped 6 bases and J dropped 4; count of bases not matched to a gene: 3. In DNA form, the CDR3 reads TGTGCCAGCAGGGACAGGAAATACAATGAGCAGTTCTTC. It codes for CASRDRKYNEQFF.

This chain uses TRBV6-6 with TRBJ1-5; 9 bases line up with TRBD1. The V segment lost 6 bases and the J segment 4 bases; nucleotides outside the gene matches: 7. This CDR3 has 15 residues. The V gene's germline CDR1 is MNHNY and CDR2 SVGAGI (reference sequence). DNA of the CDR3: TGTGCCAGCAGCCCCGACAGGGGGAAGAATCAGCCCCAGCATTTT. It encodes CASSPDRGKNQPQHF.

V and J are TRBV5-6 and TRBJ2-1; TRBD1 matches 8 bases. The CDR3 consists of 12 residues. Trimming cost V 1 base and J 14 bases; bases outside gene matches: 5. Germline V gene data show CDR1 as SGHDT and CDR2 as YYEEEE. The chain's CDR3 is CASSLFRGREFF. The CDR3 DNA reads TGTGCCAGCAGCTTGTTCAGGGGGCGGGAGTTCTTC.

The V call is TRBV28, the J call TRBJ2-5, with TRBD1 identical over 9 bases. J was trimmed by 7 bases and V by 5 bases; bases with no gene match: 14. CDR3 size: 16 residues. The germline V gene encodes CDR1 MDHEN and CDR2 SYDVKM. CDR3 in amino acids: CASSTYRGRGGVTQYF. CDR3 nucleotides: TGTGCCAGCAGTACGTACAGGGGGCGAGGTGGTGTGACCCAGTACTTC.

This sequence joins TRBV18 and TRBJ1-2; no reliable D call. Trimming removed 3 bases at V and 6 bases at J, with 17 bases between. CDR1 and CDR2 from the germline V gene are KGHSH and LQKENI. This CDR3 is 15 amino acids long. CDR3 sequence reads: CASSPTSGKGDGYTF. The CDR3 nucleotides are TGTGCCAGCTCACCCACCTCGGGGAAAGGAGATGGCTACACCTTC.

V is TRBV6-6 and J is TRBJ2-2; D is perhaps TRBD1 or TRBD2 (5 bases each). This CDR3 region has 14 residues. Germline-derived CDR1 and CDR2 are MNHNY and SVGAGI (reference sequence). Between the trimmed V and J ends, which lost 6 bases and 2 bases, there was a span of 10 bases. This chain's CDR3 is CASSTGLNTGELFF. DNA for the CDR3: TGTGCCAGCAGCACGGGGCTTAACACCGGGGAGCTGTTTTTT.

This chain links TRBV4-3 with TRBJ2-5; 11 bases are a match to TRBD2. This CDR3 spans 16 amino acids. The germline V gene encodes CDR1 LGHNA and CDR2 YSLEER. V lost 4 bases to trimming and J lost 3 bases; unmatched junction nucleotides: 7. The CDR3 DNA sequence: TGCGCCAGCAGCCGAACCGGGACTAGCGGTGAAGAGACCCAGTACTTC. The encoded protein is CASSRTGTSGEETQYF.

The chain couples TRBV5-1 to TRBJ1-1, with D uncertain. The CDR3 sequence is 14 residues long. The ends were cut back, 0 bases at V and 6 bases at J, with 12 bases in the middle. CDR1 SGHRS and CDR2 YFSETQ come from the germline V gene. This chain's CDR3 is CASSLGPGVPEAFF. CDR3 DNA: TGCGCCAGCAGCTTGGGGCCCGGCGTCCCTGAAGCTTTCTTT.

The chain joins TRBV4-2 to TRBJ2-5, with TRBD2 identical over 12 bases. Unmatched junction bases numbered 5, after V lost 4 bases and J lost 5 bases. Germline V gives CDR1 LGHNA, CDR2 YNFKEQ. This CDR3 contains 15 residues. The CDR3 nucleotides are TGTGCCAGCAGCCGAACTAGCGGGAGGACCGAGACCCAGTACTTC. Protein sequence: CASSRTSGRTETQYF.

The J gene is TRBJ1-1, the V gene TRBV5-4; TRBD1 is a possible D gene (6 bases). The CDR3 has 18 residues. Trimming shortened V by 0 bases and J by 0 bases, and 18 bases separated the two germline ends. Germline V gene lookup returns CDR1 SGHNT and CDR2 YYREEE (reference sequence). CDR3 region: CASSLAPFLTGLNTEAFF. CDR3 coding DNA: TGTGCCAGCAGCTTGGCCCCCTTTTTGACAGGTTTGAACACTGAAGCTTTCTTT.

The V call is TRBV9, the J call TRBJ2-2, with a weak D call TRBD2 (6 bases). Trimming shortened V by 0 bases and J by 6 bases, and 12 bases separated the two germline ends. The CDR3 is 15 amino acids. CDR1 and CDR2 (germline): SGDLS, YYNGEE. CDR3 loop: CASSVGWGGAGELFF. For the CDR3, the DNA is TGTGCCAGCAGCGTAGGGTGGGGAGGCGCCGGGGAGCTGTTTTTT.

The chain couples TRBV5-4 to TRBJ2-7; D perhaps matches TRBD1 (5 bases). V shed 5 bases and J shed 1 base, with 19 bases lying between them. The CDR3 consists of 16 residues. Germline V gene data show CDR1 as SGHNT and CDR2 as YYREEE (reference sequence). The CDR3 sequence: CASRRTPTAVSYEQYF. CDR3 DNA sequence: TGTGCCAGCAGACGTACTCCGACAGCCGTTTCCTACGAGCAGTACTTC.

As concerns this clone: Other DNA sequences in the same sample also yield this CDR3. The J gene is TRBJ1-1, the V gene TRBV6-5; TRBD1 agrees at 7 bases. Germline loops: CDR1 MNHEY, CDR2 SVGAGI. The CDR3 length is 11 residues. The V gene end was trimmed by 8 bases and the J gene end by 4 bases; junction bases not matched to a gene: 1. The CDR3 DNA reads TGTGCCAGCTCAGGGGGCACTGAAGCTTTCTTT. As protein: CASSGGTEAFF.

This rearrangement joins TRBV19 to TRBJ2-3; D gene unclear. Trimming stripped 6 bases from V and 1 base from J, with 8 bases between. This CDR3 is 13 amino acids long. Germline values: CDR1 LNHDA, CDR2 SQIVND (reference sequence). CDR3 DNA sequence: TGTGCCAGTAGAGGGCTAGGCACAGATACGCAGTATTTT. Translating it yields CASRGLGTDTQYF.

This sequence joins TRBV27 and TRBJ2-7, with D perhaps TRBD1 or TRBD2 (7 bases each). This CDR3 contains 18 residues. The germline V and J ends were trimmed by 3 bases and 0 bases, with 21 bases remaining between them. The germline gives CDR1 MNHEY, CDR2 SMNVEV (reference sequence). This CDR3 is CASSLGRGLAGSSYEQYF. Written as DNA, the CDR3 is TGTGCCAGCAGTTTGGGGAGGGGGCTTGCGGGGAGCTCCTACGAGCAGTACTTC.

V gene TRBV6-5 combines with J gene TRBJ2-5; 9 bases fit TRBD1. CDR1 and CDR2 from the germline V gene are MNHEY and SVGAGI. The V segment lost 4 bases and the J segment 5 bases; nucleotides outside the gene matches: 5. This CDR3 contains 14 residues. The CDR3 bases are TGTGCCAGCAGTTCCCCCGGGACAGGGGAGACCCAGTACTTC. This gives the protein CASSSPGTGETQYF.